The 9 T cell receptor beta chains given below trace back to one sample, sequenced in a study of ipilimumab plus nivolumab after autologous stem cell transplantation (dated by TCRdb to about 2021). Library creation used the immunoSEQ multiplex PCR assay. This is the immuneACCESS table as TCRdb keeps it, with only in-frame sequences that have V and J called. A part of the clones is gone; compared with another copy, unresolved V genes explain less than half, and the rest is unexplained. Counted in this sample were about 22,000 clones; 70% to 80% of them appeared once. Of the sample, 20% to 25% falls within the top ten clones. Sequencing used PBMCs, obtained in a trial of ipilimumab plus nivolumab as post-transplant consolidation. The source is a male donor with diffuse large B-cell lymphoma.

The chain links TRBV6-6 to TRBJ2-7; 7 positions match TRBD1. With 9 bases clipped from V and 2 bases from J, the junction kept 13 bases outside the gene matches. Germline lookup yields CDR1 MNHNY and CDR2 SVGAGI (reference sequence). This CDR3 comprises 15 residues. This CDR3 reads CASNLGQIFPYEQYF. The CDR3, as DNA: TGTGCCAGTAACTTGGGACAGATTTTCCCCTACGAGCAGTACTTC.

The chain has TRBV9 and TRBJ2-5, with D maybe TRBD1 (5 bases). Trimming left V 3 bases short and J 2 bases short, with 14 bases between. The CDR3 covers 15 residues. Germline CDR1 and CDR2: SGDLS and YYNGEE. DNA of the CDR3: TGTGCCAGCAGCGCCCAGGGATCAGCTCAAGAGACCCAGTACTTC. It yields the protein CASSAQGSAQETQYF.

This clone was seen just once. The rearrangement joins TRBV25-1 to TRBJ2-7; D assignment may be TRBD1 or TRBD2 (5 bases each). The CDR3 sequence is 17 residues long. Looked up from germline, CDR1 is MGHDK and CDR2 is SYGVNS. V lost 1 base and J lost 2, with 18 bases in between. CDR3 region: CASSELTLGQGAYEQYF. For the CDR3, the DNA is TGTGCCAGCAGTGAATTAACGTTAGGGCAGGGAGCCTACGAGCAGTACTTC.

This sequence joins TRBV6-5 and TRBJ1-2; tentative D call: TRBD1 (5 bases). This CDR3 has 13 amino acids. Germline V lookup: CDR1 MNHEY, CDR2 SVGAGI. Deletions cut 8 bases from V and 4 bases from J, with 14 bases between. In DNA, the CDR3 is TGTGCCAGCGCCGGGGCGACTGGCTATGGCTACACCTTC. Its translation is CASAGATGYGYTF.

This chain joins TRBV10-3 and TRBJ2-7, with D unclear. The germline V gene has CDR1 ENHRY and CDR2 SYGVKD. Trimming left V 4 bases short and J 3 bases short, with 10 bases between. This CDR3 has 13 residues. CDR3 nucleotide sequence: TGTGCCATCAGTGCTAACTCCCGCTACGAGCAGTACTTC. Amino acid sequence: CAISANSRYEQYF.

The genes are TRBV11-3 and TRBJ2-3; 9 nucleotides align to TRBD2. Germline loops: CDR1 SGHNT, CDR2 YENEEA. The CDR3 has 16 amino acids. Trimming at V came to 4 bases and at J to 1 base, leaving 6 bases not matched to a gene. CDR3 sequence reads: CASSSGLALRTDTQYF. The CDR3 nucleotides are TGTGCCAGCAGCTCCGGACTAGCGCTACGCACAGATACGCAGTATTTT.

This chain links TRBV19 with TRBJ2-1; TRBD1 aligns across 7 bases. The germline gives CDR1 LNHDA, CDR2 SQIVND (reference sequence). V shed 2 bases, J shed 6 bases, and the junction held 4 bases outside the gene matches. The CDR3 consists of 14 residues. CDR3: CASSIRGQSNEQFF. Written as DNA, the CDR3 is TGTGCCAGTAGTATAAGGGGGCAAAGCAATGAGCAGTTCTTC.

The chain has TRBV7-2 and TRBJ2-1; 7 bases line up with TRBD2. The CDR3 runs 17 residues. Trimming took 5 bases from V and 3 from J; bases not matched to a gene: 13. Germline V gene sequence: CDR1 SGHTA, CDR2 FQGNSA. CDR3 in DNA: TGTGCCAGCAGCCGTAGCCCAGGACTAGAACTCTACAATGAGCAGTTCTTC. Amino acid sequence: CASSRSPGLELYNEQFF.

The chain uses TRBV5-4 and TRBJ2-1, with 10 bases fitting TRBD2. Germline loops: CDR1 SGHNT, CDR2 YYREEE (reference sequence). The CDR3 has 15 residues. After removal of 4 bases from V and 3 bases from J, the junction contained 4 bases not matched to a gene. The CDR3 sequence: CASSRSGGHYNEQFF. Here the CDR3 DNA reads TGTGCCAGCAGCCGTAGCGGGGGGCACTACAATGAGCAGTTCTTC.